The sequence of this TCR beta chain was determined in a study of tissue T cells after allogeneic stem cell transplantation. Points from the study as a whole: Alloreactivity or antigen specificity of tissue TCRs was not determined; some clones might be host cells.

The table lists this clone with a few counts. Its antigen is not known. Mouse names are used for the genes. The read gets to within 1 residue of the CDR3 end, and the germline J gene fills in the rest. TCRdb keeps only in-frame clones here, not all; method: immunoSEQ multiplex PCR. This table holds around 7,000 clones, about 50% found once. Time point of the sample: mouse harvest day 7 after allogeneic transplant. Mouse grafts combined 10^7 T-cell-depleted bone marrow cells with 10^6 splenic CD5+ T cells. The CDR3 extends over 14 amino acids. Germline CDR1 reads KGHPV; CDR2 reads FQNQEV (reference sequence). V lost 2 bases and J lost 3, with 8 bases in between.

Specimen: gut tissue. V is TRBV26 and J is TRBJ2-1, with D perhaps matching TRBD2 (6 bases). The TCR comes from a female BALB/c mouse given C57BL/6 T cells with graft-versus-host disease after an allogeneic hematopoietic cell transplant. CDR3 residues: CASSLAGGYAEQFF. The CDR3 DNA, read in part, is TGTGCCAGCAGTCTGGCGGGGGGCTATGCTGAGCAGTTC.